The entry below gives a single T cell receptor beta chain sequence along with its context. What it recognizes is unknown. Germline CDR1 and CDR2: SGHNT and YENEEA. The CDR3 spans 16 residues. V shed 5 bases, J shed 1 base, and the junction held 5 bases outside the gene matches. The assay ran at deep level. Assay used: immunoSEQ multiplex PCR; TCRdb lists only in-frame clones, some missing. The repertoire holds fewer than 700,000 clones, with roughly four fifths as singletons. This entry comes from a study of shared clonotypes between healthy human individuals. Tens of millions of PBMCs supplied genomic DNA for unsorted samples. General study findings and limits: Exclusively blood specimens were collected; tissue repertoires likely differ.

The receptor comes from a woman aged 40 to 50 in good health. Some clones in this sample may be carry-over from other donors' samples. The specimen was PBMCs. V usage is TRBV11-3 and J usage is TRBJ2-2; 9 bases are shared with TRBD1. This CDR3 reads CASSPGQGRNTGELFF. CDR3 nucleotide sequence: TGTGCCAGCAGCCCAGGACAGGGGAGGAACACCGGGGAGCTGTTTTTT.